These T cell receptor beta chains were read from a single sample in a study of cytomegalovirus exposure and HLA in healthy donors. Profiling relied on immunoSEQ multiplex PCR, and the TCRdb table lists in-frame clones only, not all of them. The sample has some 170,000 clones, around 78% seen once. Sequenced sample: PBMCs. The receptors here all came from a woman aged 35 to 49 in good health and CMV-seronegative. Each CDR3 is given with its conserved first and last residue. A D gene is named only where the DNA matches it firmly. Clone size is stated in some rows and not others, as once, few, many or a class when expanded.

d_gene	len	abundance	j_gene	v_gene	CDR3aa	CDR3nt
TRBD2	14	-	TRBJ2-1	TRBV19	CASWGRGGPNEQFF	TGTGCCAGTTGGGGGCGGGGGGGGCCCAATGAGCAGTTCTTC
TRBD2	17	few	TRBJ2-1	TRBV9	CASSVGIGGSTYNEQFF	TGTGCCAGCAGCGTAGGGATAGGCGGGAGTACCTACAATGAGCAGTTCTTC
TRBD2	15	-	TRBJ2-5	TRBV29-1	CSVRGGTRDQETQYF	TGCAGCGTCCGGGGGGGGACTAGGGACCAAGAGACCCAGTACTTC
-	17	-	TRBJ2-7	TRBV28	CASTSTETGAVTYEQYF	TGTGCCAGCACCTCGACTGAAACAGGCGCTGTAACCTACGAGCAGTACTTC
-	13	once	TRBJ2-5	TRBV19	CASSISIQETQYF	TGTGCCAGTAGTATCTCTATACAAGAGACCCAGTACTTC
-	15	-	TRBJ2-6	TRBV6-4	CASRPQASGANVLTF	TGTGCCAGCAGACCACAGGCTTCTGGGGCCAACGTCCTGACTTTC
TRBD1	15	-	TRBJ2-1	TRBV30	CAWSLPGQRYNEQFF	TGTGCCTGGAGCCTACCGGGACAGCGTTACAATGAGCAGTTCTTC
-	13	few	TRBJ1-2	TRBV6-6	CASSYSEGGGYTF	TGTGCCAGCAGTTACTCGGAGGGAGGGGGCTACACCTTC
TRBD1	13	-	TRBJ2-7	TRBV5-1	CASSTRTGYEQYF	TGCGCCAGCAGCACCCGGACAGGGTACGAGCAGTACTTC
-	14	-	TRBJ2-7	TRBV5-4	CASSFAGLSYEQYF	TGTGCCAGCAGCTTCGCAGGACTTTCCTACGAGCAGTACTTC